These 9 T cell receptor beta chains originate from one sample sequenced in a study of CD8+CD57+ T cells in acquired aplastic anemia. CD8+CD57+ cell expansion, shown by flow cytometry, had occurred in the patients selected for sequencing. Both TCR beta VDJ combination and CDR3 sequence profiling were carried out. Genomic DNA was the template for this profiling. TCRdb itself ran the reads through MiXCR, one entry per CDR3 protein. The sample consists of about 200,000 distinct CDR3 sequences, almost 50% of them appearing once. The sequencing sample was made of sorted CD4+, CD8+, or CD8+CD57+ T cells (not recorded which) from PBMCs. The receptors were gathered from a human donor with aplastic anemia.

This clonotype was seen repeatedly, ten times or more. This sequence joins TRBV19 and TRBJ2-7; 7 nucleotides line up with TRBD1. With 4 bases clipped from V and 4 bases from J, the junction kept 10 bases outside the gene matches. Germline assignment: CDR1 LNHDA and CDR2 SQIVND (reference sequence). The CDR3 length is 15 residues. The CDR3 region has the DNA TGTGCCAGTAGTAGGTTTGAGACAGGGTCTTACGAGCAGTACTTC. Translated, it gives CASSRFETGSYEQYF.

CDR3 protein: CASSHKTEMYGYTF. CDR3 bases: TGTGCCAGCAGCCACAAAACAGAGATGTATGGCTACACCTTC. The chain combines TRBV7-9 with TRBJ1-2; D unclear. CDR1 is SEHNR and CDR2 is FQNEAQ in the germline V gene (reference sequence). CDR3 length: 14 residues. V was pared by 5 bases and J by 5 bases, with 15 bases between.

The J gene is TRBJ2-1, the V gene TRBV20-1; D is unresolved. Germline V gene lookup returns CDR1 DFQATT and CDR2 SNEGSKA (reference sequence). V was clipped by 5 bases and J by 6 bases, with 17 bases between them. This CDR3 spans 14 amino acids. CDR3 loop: CSAALDLPGNEQFF. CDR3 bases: TGCAGTGCTGCCCTTGATCTCCCAGGCAATGAGCAGTTCTTC.

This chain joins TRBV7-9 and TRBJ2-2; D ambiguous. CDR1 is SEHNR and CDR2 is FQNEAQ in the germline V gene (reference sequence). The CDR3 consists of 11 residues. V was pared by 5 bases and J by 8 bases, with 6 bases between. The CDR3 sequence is CASSPTGELFF. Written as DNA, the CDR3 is TGTGCCAGCAGCCCAACAGGGGAGCTGTTTTTT.

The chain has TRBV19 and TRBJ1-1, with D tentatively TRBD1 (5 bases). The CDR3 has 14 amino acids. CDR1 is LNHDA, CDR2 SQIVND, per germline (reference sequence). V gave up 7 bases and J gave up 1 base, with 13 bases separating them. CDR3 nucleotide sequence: TGTGCCAGTACCATCTCGACAGCGAACACTGAAGCTTTCTTT. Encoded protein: CASTISTANTEAFF. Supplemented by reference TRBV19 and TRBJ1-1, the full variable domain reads DGGITQSPKYLFRKEGQNVTLSCEQNLNHDAMYWYRQDPGQGLRLIYYSQIVNDFQKGDIAEGYSVSREKKESFPLTVTSAQKNPTAFYLCASTISTANTEAFFGQGTRLTVV.

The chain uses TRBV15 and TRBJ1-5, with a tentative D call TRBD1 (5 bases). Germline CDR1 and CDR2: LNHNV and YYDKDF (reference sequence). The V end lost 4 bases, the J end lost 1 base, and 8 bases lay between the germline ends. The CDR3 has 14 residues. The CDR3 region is CATSNGGSNQPQHF. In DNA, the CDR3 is TGTGCCACCAGCAACGGGGGGAGCAATCAGCCCCAGCATTTT. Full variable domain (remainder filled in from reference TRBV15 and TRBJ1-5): DAMVIQNPRYQVTQFGKPVTLSCSQTLNHNVMYWYQQKSSQAPKLLFHYYDKDFNNEADTPDNFQSRRPNTSFCFLDIRSPGLGDTAMYLCATSNGGSNQPQHFGDGTRLSIL.

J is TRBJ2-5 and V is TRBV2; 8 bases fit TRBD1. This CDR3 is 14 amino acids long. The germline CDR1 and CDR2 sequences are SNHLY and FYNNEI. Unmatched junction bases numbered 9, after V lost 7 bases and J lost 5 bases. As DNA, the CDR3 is TGTGCCAGCAAAGTTGGACAGGGTGGGGAGACCCAGTACTTC. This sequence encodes CASKVGQGGETQYF. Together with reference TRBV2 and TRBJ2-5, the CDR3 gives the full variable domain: EPEVTQTPSHQVTQMGQEVILRCVPISNHLYFYWYRQILGQKVEFLVSFYNNEISEKSEIFDDQFSVERPDGSNFTLKIRSTKLEDSAMYFCASKVGQGGETQYFGPGTRLLVL.

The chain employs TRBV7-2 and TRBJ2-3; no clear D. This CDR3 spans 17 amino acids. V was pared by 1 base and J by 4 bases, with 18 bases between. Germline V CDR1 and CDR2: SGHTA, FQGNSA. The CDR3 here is CASSLDHGIEVADTQYF. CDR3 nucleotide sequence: TGTGCCAGCAGCTTAGATCACGGAATTGAGGTCGCAGATACGCAGTATTTT.

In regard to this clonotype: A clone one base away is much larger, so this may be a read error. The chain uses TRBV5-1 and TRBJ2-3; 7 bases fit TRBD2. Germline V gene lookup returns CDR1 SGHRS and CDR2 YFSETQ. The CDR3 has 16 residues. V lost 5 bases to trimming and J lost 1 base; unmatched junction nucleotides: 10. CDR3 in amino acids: CASRGRGGLRTDTQYF. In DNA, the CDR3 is TGCGCCAGCAGGGGACGGGGAGGGCTTCGCACAGATACGCAGTATTTT. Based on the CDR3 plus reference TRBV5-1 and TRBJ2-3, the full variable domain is KAGVTQTPRYLIKTRGQQVTLSCSPISGHRSVSWYQQTPGQGLQFLFEYFSETQRNKGNFPGRFSGRQFSNSRSEMNVSTLELGDSALYLCASRGRGGLRTDTQYFGPGTRLTVL.